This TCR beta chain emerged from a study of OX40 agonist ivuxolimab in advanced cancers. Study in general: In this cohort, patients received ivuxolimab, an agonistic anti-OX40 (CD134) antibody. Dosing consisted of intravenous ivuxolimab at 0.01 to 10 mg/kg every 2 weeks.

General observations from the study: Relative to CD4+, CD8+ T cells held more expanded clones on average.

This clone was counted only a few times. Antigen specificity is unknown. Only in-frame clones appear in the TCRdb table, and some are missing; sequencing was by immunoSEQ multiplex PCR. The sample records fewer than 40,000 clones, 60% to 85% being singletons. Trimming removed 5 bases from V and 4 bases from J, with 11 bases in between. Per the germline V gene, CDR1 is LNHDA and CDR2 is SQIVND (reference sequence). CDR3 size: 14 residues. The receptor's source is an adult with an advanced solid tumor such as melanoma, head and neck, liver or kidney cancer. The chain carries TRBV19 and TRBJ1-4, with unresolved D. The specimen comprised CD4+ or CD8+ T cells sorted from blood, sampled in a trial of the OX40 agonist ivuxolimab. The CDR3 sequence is CASSAVDNNEKLFF. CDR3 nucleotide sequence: TGTGCCAGTAGTGCCGTCGACAATAATGAAAAACTGTTTTTT.